This T cell receptor beta chain was documented in a study of blood T cell repertoires in COVID-19. The ends were cut back, 4 bases at V and 3 bases at J, with 16 bases in the middle. The CDR3 loop spans 15 amino acids. Germline CDR1 and CDR2: SGHRS and YFSETQ. This clone showed up just once. Produced via immunoSEQ multiplex PCR; TCRdb's table is partial and in-frame only. Seen here are under 200,000 clones, more than 60% observed once, and the top ten hold less than 9.5%. The TCR originated in a man aged 55 to 70 with acute or convalescent COVID-19. J is TRBJ1-1 and V is TRBV5-1; the D gene is possibly TRBD1 (6 bases). The material sequenced was peripheral blood. CDR3 sequence: CASSIARGGDTEAFF. The CDR3 DNA follows: TGCGCCAGCAGCATAGCCCGGGGGGGCGACACTGAAGCTTTCTTT. Looking up the rest from reference TRBV5-1 and TRBJ1-1 gives the full variable domain: KAGVTQTPRYLIKTRGQQVTLSCSPISGHRSVSWYQQTPGQGLQFLFEYFSETQRNKGNFPGRFSGRQFSNSRSEMNVSTLELGDSALYLCASSIARGGDTEAFFGQGTRLTVV.